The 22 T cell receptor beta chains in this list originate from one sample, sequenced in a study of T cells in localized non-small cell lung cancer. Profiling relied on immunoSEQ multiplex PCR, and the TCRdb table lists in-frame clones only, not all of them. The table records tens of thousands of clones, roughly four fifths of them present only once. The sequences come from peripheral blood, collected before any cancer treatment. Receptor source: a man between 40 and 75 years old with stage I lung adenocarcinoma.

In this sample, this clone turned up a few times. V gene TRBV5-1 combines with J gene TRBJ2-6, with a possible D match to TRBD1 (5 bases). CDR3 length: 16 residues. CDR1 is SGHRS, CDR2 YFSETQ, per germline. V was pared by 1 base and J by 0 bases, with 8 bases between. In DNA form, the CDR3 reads TGCGCCAGCAGCTTGATAGGGGTCTCTGGGGCCAACGTCCTGACTTTC. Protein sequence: CASSLIGVSGANVLTF.

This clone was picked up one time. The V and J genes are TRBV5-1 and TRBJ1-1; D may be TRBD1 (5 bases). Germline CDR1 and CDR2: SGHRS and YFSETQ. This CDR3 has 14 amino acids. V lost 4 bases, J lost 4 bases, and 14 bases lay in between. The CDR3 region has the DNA TGCGCCAGCAGCCCCAGGGCCACCGGCACTGAAGCTTTCTTT. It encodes CASSPRATGTEAFF.

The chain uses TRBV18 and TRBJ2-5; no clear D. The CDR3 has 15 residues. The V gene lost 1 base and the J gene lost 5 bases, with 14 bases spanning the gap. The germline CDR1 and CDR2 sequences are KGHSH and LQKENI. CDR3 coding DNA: TGTGCCAGCTCACCACGATTAAACCACGGCGAGACCCAGTACTTC. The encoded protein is CASSPRLNHGETQYF. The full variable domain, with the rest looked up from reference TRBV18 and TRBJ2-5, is NAGVMQNPRHLVRRRGQEARLRCSPMKGHSHVYWYRQLPEEGLKFMVYLQKENIIDESGMPKERFSAEFPKEGPSILRIQQVVRGDSAAYFCASSPRLNHGETQYFGPGTRLLVL.

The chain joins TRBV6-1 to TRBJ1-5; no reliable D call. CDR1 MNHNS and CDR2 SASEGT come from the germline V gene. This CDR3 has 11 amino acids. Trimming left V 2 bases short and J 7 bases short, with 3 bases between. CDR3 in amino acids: CASSERQPQHF. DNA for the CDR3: TGTGCCAGCAGTGAAAGGCAGCCCCAGCATTTT.

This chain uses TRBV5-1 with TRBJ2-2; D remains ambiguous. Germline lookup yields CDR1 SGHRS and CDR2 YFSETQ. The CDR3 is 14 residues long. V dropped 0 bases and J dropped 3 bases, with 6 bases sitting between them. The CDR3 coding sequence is TGCGCCAGCAGCTTGGTTGCGGACACCGGGGAGCTGTTTTTT. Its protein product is CASSLVADTGELFF.

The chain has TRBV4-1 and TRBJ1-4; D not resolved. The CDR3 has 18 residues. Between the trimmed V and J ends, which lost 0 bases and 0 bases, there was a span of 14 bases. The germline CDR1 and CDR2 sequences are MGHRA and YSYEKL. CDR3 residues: CASSQEVRGRATNEKLFF. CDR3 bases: TGCGCCAGCAGCCAAGAGGTTCGCGGTCGGGCAACTAATGAAAAACTGTTTTTT.

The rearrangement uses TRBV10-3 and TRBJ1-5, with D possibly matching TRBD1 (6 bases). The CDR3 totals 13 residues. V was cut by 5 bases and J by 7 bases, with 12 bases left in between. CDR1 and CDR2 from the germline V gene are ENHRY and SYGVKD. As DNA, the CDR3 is TGTGCCATCAGTAAACAGGGAGGCCAGCCCCAGCATTTT. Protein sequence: CAISKQGGQPQHF.

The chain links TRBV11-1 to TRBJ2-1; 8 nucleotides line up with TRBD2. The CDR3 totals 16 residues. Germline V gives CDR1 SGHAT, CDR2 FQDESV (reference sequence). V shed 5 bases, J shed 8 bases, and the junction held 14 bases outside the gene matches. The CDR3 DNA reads TGTGCCAGCAGCGCGTTCGCAGCGGGGGTAACCGATGAGCAGTTCTTC. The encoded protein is CASSAFAAGVTDEQFF.

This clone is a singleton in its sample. The CDR3 reads CASGTANTGELFF. DNA of the CDR3: TGTGCCAGCGGGACAGCGAACACCGGGGAGCTGTTTTTT. This rearrangement joins TRBV11-3 to TRBJ2-2; 7 bases align to TRBD1. The CDR3 runs 13 residues. CDR1 and CDR2 (germline): SGHNT, YENEEA. V shed 8 bases, J shed 0 bases, and the junction held 0 bases outside the gene matches.

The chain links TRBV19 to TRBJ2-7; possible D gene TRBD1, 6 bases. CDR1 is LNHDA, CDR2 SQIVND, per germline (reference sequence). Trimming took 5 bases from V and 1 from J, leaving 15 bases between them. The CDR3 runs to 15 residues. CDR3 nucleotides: TGTGCCAGTAGTCGGGGTTGGGACAAATCCTACGAGCAGTACTTC. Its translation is CASSRGWDKSYEQYF. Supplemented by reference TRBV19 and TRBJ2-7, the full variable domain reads DGGITQSPKYLFRKEGQNVTLSCEQNLNHDAMYWYRQDPGQGLRLIYYSQIVNDFQKGDIAEGYSVSREKKESFPLTVTSAQKNPTAFYLCASSRGWDKSYEQYFGPGTRLTVT.

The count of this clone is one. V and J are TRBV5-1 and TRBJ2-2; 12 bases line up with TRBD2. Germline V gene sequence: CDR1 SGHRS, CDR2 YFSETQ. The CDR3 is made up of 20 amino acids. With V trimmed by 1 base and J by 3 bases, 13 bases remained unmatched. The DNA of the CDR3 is TGCGCCAGCAGCTTGTCGCGTCTTGGGACTAGCGGGCCTCACACCGGGGAGCTGTTTTTT. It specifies CASSLSRLGTSGPHTGELFF.

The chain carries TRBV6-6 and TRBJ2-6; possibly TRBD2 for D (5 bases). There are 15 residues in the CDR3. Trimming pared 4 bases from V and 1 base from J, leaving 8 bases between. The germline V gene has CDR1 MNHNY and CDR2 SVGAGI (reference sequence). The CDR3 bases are TGTGCCAGCAGTTTAGGCGGGTCTGGGGCCAACGTCCTGACTTTC. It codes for CASSLGGSGANVLTF.

For the CDR3, the DNA is TGTGCCAGCAGCTTAGTAAGCACCGGGGAGCTGTTTTTT. Its translation: CASSLVSTGELFF. V is TRBV7-9 and J is TRBJ2-2; D is unresolved. The CDR3 extends over 13 amino acids. Germline loops: CDR1 SEHNR, CDR2 FQNEAQ (reference sequence). The V and J ends lost 1 base and 4 bases respectively, with 4 bases between them.

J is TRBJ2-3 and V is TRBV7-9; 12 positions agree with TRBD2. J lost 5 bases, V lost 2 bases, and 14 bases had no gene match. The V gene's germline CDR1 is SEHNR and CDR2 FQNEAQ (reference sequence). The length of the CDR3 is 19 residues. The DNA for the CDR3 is TGTGCCAGCAGCTTACGAGGGCTCCAGACTAGCGGGAGTGGAGATACGCAGTATTTT. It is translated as CASSLRGLQTSGSGDTQYF.

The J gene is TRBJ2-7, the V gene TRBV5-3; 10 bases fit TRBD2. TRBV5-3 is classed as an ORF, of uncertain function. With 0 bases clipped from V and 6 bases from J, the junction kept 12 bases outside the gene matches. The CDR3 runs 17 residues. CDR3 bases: TGTGCCAGAAGCTTGGCGCTTTGTTGGCTAGCGGGAGTCGAGCAGTACTTC. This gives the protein CARSLALCWLAGVEQYF.

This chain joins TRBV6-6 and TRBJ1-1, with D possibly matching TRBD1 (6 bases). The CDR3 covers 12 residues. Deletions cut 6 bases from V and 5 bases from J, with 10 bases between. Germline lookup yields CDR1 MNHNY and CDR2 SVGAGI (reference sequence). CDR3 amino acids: CASRGQGTEAFF. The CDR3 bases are TGTGCCAGCAGGGGCCAGGGGACTGAAGCTTTCTTT.

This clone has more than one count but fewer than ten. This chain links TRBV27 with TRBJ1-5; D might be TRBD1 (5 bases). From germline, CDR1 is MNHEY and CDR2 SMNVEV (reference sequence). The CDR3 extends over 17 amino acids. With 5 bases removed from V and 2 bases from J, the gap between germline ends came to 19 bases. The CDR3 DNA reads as TGTGCCAGCAGTCCCCGGGAGGGGCAGATGGGCAATCAGCCCCAGCATTTT. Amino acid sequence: CASSPREGQMGNQPQHF.

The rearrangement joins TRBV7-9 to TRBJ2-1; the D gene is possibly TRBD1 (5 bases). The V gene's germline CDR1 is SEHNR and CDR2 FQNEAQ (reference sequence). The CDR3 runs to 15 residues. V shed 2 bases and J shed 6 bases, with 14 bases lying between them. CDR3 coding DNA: TGTGCCAGCAGCTTACTTCAGGGAAGGGGCAATGAGCAGTTCTTC. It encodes CASSLLQGRGNEQFF.

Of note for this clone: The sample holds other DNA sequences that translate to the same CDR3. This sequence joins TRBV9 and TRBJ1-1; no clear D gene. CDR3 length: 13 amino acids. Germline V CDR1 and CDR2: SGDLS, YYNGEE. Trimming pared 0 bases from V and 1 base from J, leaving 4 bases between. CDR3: CASSVDGNTEAFF. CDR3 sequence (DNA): TGTGCCAGCAGCGTAGACGGGAACACTGAAGCTTTCTTT.

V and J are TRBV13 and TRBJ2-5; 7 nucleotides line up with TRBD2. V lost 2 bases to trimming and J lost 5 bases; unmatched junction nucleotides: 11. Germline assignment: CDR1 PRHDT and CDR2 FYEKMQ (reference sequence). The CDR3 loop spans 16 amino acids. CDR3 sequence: CASSLYRGGPWETQYF. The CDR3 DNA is TGTGCCAGCAGCTTATATAGGGGAGGGCCCTGGGAGACCCAGTACTTC.

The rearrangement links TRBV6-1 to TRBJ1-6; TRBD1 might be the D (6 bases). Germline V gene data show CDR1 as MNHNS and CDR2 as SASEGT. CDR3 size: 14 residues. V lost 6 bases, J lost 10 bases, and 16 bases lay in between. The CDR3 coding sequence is TGTGCCAGCAGGACGACAGGAGGGTTATCACCCCTCCACTTT. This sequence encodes CASRTTGGLSPLHF.

Here the CDR3 reads CASSEGRPGVYEQYF. CDR3 DNA: TGTGCCAGCAGTGAAGGTCGGCCAGGGGTGTACGAGCAGTACTTC. The chain links TRBV6-1 to TRBJ2-7; D possibly corresponds to TRBD1 (6 bases). The germline V gene encodes CDR1 MNHNS and CDR2 SASEGT. The CDR3 loop spans 15 amino acids. V gave up 1 base and J gave up 4 bases, with 14 bases separating them.